A single T cell receptor (beta chain) is shown here with its context. The antigen it binds to is not known. No clone much larger than this one lies a single base away; base qualities are absent. The CDR3 spans 13 residues, from the cysteine through the valine. CDR3 DNA is the only sequence kept; it has 39 bases, read in frame from the first base. The junction shows trimming of 3 bases on V and 2 bases on J, plus 8 bases between the germline ends. CDR1 and CDR2, looked up from the germline V gene (reference sequence), are LNHNV and YYDKDF. TCR cDNA was synthesized by 5'RACE template switching, through which a universal primer site and unique molecular identifiers were introduced. Priming for cDNA synthesis came from both the TCR alpha and TCR beta constant segments. Library amplification used two PCR steps, and the second PCR step added sample barcodes and sequencing adapters. Sequencing of libraries was performed on Illumina HiSeq 2500 (2x100 bp) or NovaSeq (2x150 bp). The study's processing was this. MIGEC handled demultiplexing of reads and collapsing into UMI consensus sequences, while MiXCR performed V(D)J alignment. Vaccine-responding clonotypes were identified with edgeR using replicate PBMC samples, with FDR below 0.01 and a log2 fold change above 5 up to day 15 being required. CD4 or CD8 identity was assigned to each bulk clonotype according to whether the clonotype was present at higher abundance in the sequenced CD4 repertoire or the sequenced CD8 repertoire. TCRdb handled the public reads itself, with Q25 trimming in fastp and clone calling in MiXCR, and kept productive beta chains. Rows are unified per CDR3 protein, each entry keeping the most common DNA and genes. These V and J calls derive from TCRdb rather than the authors' analysis. Across this sample there are 500,000 to 550,000 distinct CDR3 sequences, with roughly 22% seen only once. Jointly, the top ten make up about 16% of the sample.

This record comes from a study of T cells after yellow fever vaccination (dated by TCRdb to about 2019). Context from the whole study: The SMART-Seq v4 Ultra Low Input RNA kit was used to prepare libraries from fractions with low cell numbers. Two healthy male donors made up the cohort, one aged 18 to 30 years and the other aged 30 to 40 years. Blood samples were taken at several timepoints before and after primary and secondary immunization, and bulk PBMC replicates and cell subsets were isolated. To follow T-cell clones before and after primary and booster YFV17D yellow fever vaccination, bulk TCR alpha and beta repertoires were sequenced over time. What the study reported, not specific to this receptor: After the booster, most clones that had expanded after primary vaccination were detected again (around 96% of CD4 and around nine tenths of CD8), suggesting broad maintenance of memory. A small share of clonotypes was detected in both CD4 and CD8 compartments, with the overlap likely arising from convergent recombination. Because only two donors were included in the study, the extent to which the findings can be generalized is limited. Compared with the primary T-cell response, the secondary T-cell response was faster but weaker, reaching its peak on day 5 rather than on day 15. Computational filtering was required because FACS-sorted repertoires could contain abundant contaminating clonotypes from the bulk population.

Sample treatment or condition, as interpreted from the label and publication: live attenuated yellow fever vaccine strain. At each blood-draw timepoint, two biological replicates of bulk PBMCs were collected. A standard Ficoll-Paque protocol was used to isolate PBMCs from peripheral blood. RNA was extracted with TriZol from bulk PBMCs, CD4 and CD8 fractions, and dextramer-positive and dextramer-negative fractions. The TCR was taken from a young man who received the YFV17D yellow fever vaccine. The chain is encoded by TRBV15 joined to TRBJ2-7, with no confidently assigned D gene. Sequenced here: PBMCs, sampled 21 days after the first yellow fever vaccination. The CDR3 amino acid sequence is: CATSRGKTYEQYV. The sequenced DNA is TGTGCCACCAGCAGGGGCAAGACCTACGAGCAGTACGTC.